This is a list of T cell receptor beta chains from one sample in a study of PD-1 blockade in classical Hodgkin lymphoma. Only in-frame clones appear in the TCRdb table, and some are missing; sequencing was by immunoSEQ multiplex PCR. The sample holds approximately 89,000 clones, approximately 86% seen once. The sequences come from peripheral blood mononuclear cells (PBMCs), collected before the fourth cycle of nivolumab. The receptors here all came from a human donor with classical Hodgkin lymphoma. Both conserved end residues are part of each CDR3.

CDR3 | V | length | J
CASNSLAGETQYF | TRBV2 | 13 | TRBJ2-5
CASRDQGSGNTIYF | TRBV2 | 14 | TRBJ1-3
CASSTFYEQYF | TRBV27 | 11 | TRBJ2-7
CASSLVAGFGELFF | TRBV28 | 14 | TRBJ2-2
CASSPRQGETQYF | TRBV5-4 | 13 | TRBJ2-5
CASSPRGGSTNTGELFF | TRBV7-8 | 17 | TRBJ2-2
CASSRSGPRAMGQNIQYF | TRBV2 | 18 | TRBJ2-4
CASSLTPNTEAFF | TRBV5-6 | 13 | TRBJ1-1
CATKKGASSGYTF | TRBV19 | 13 | TRBJ1-2
CATRSAATGKNIQYF | TRBV15 | 15 | TRBJ2-4
CASSPRGTQNTEAFF | TRBV5-1 | 15 | TRBJ1-1
CASSLAQGAGTGELFF | TRBV7-2 | 16 | TRBJ2-2
CASSLASRAGVGSDGYTF | TRBV11-1 | 18 | TRBJ1-2
CATQRPQETQYF | TRBV7-9 | 12 | TRBJ2-5
CACLGGEDYEQYF | TRBV30 | 13 | TRBJ2-7
CASSHSGRNEQYF | TRBV6-6 | 13 | TRBJ2-7
CASSLGLNQPQHF | TRBV11-2 | 13 | TRBJ1-5
CASNAATNVLTF | TRBV6-6 | 12 | TRBJ2-6
CASSKLVSKDRNTEAFF | TRBV21-1 | 17 | TRBJ1-1
CASSVAAGGFEQFF | TRBV9 | 14 | TRBJ2-1
CASSFQGTDTQYF | TRBV6-5 | 13 | TRBJ2-3
CASSFPGQLYEQYF | TRBV11-2 | 14 | TRBJ2-7
CATSTGGPDTQYF | TRBV15 | 13 | TRBJ2-3
CARSIADGRGLGEKLFF | TRBV5-3 | 17 | TRBJ1-4
CASSPRGREIAGYGYTF | TRBV5-1 | 17 | TRBJ1-2
CASSGSVETQYF | TRBV2 | 12 | TRBJ2-5
CASSFSSYEQYF | TRBV7-9 | 12 | TRBJ2-7
CASSDTPAGNTIYF | TRBV2 | 14 | TRBJ1-3
CASRGLAGDGELFF | TRBV10-3 | 14 | TRBJ2-2
CASSLLAGANVLTF | TRBV27 | 14 | TRBJ2-6
CASSLIAGEDEQFF | TRBV5-1 | 14 | TRBJ2-1
CASGTQGRGNTIYF | TRBV7-9 | 14 | TRBJ1-3
CASSQEAGMDQPQHF | TRBV4-2 | 15 | TRBJ1-5
CASSISGALGTYEQYF | TRBV19 | 16 | TRBJ2-7
CASSEQGGNEQFF | TRBV6-4 | 13 | TRBJ2-1
CASSPPARGRETQYF | TRBV18 | 15 | TRBJ2-5